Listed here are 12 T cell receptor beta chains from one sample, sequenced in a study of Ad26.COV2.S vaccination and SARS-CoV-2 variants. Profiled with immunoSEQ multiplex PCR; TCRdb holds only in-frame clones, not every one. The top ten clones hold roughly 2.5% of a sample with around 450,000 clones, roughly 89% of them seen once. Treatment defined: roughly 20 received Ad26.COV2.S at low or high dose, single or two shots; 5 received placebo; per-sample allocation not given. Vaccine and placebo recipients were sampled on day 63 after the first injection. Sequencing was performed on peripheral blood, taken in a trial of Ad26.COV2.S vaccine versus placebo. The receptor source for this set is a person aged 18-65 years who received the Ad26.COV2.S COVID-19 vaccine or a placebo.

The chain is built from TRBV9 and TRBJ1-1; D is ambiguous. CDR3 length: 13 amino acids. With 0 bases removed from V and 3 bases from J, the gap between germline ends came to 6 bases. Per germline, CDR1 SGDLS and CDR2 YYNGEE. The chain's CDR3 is CASSVDRYTEAFF. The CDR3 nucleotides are TGTGCCAGCAGCGTAGACAGATACACTGAAGCTTTCTTT.

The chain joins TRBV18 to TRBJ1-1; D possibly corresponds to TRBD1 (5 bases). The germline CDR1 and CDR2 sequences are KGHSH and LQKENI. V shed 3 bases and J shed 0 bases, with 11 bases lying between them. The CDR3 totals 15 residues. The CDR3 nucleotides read TGTGCCAGCTCACCTCGGACATCCATGAACACTGAAGCTTTCTTT. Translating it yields CASSPRTSMNTEAFF.

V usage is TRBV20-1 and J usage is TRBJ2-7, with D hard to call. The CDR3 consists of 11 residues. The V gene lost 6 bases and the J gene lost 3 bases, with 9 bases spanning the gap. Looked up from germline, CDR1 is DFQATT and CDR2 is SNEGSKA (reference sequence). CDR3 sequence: CSAQNRYEQYF. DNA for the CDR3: TGCAGTGCCCAAAACCGCTACGAGCAGTACTTC.

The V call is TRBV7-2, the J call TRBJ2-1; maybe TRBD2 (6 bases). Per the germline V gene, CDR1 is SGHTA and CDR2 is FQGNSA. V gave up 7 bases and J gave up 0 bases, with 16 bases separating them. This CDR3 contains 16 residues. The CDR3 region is CASTAHGGGSYNEQFF. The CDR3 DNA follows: TGTGCCAGCACCGCCCATGGGGGAGGCTCCTACAATGAGCAGTTCTTC.

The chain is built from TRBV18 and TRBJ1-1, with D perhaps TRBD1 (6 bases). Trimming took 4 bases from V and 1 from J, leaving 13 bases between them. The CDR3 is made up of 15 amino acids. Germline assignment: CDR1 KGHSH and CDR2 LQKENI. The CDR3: CASSRYGQSNTEAFF. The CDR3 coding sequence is TGTGCCAGCTCACGCTACGGACAGTCGAACACTGAAGCTTTCTTT.

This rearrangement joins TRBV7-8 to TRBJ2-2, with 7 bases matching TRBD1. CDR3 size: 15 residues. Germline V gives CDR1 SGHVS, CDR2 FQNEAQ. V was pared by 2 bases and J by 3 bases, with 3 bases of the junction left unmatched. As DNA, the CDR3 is TGTGCCAGCAGCTTATTCCAGGGGGACACCGGGGAGCTGTTTTTT. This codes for CASSLFQGDTGELFF.

The CDR3 region has the DNA TGTGCCACCAGCAGAGACCTAACAGGGGCCCACGAGCAGTACTTC. It codes for CATSRDLTGAHEQYF. The V gene is TRBV15, the J gene TRBJ2-7; 7 bases map to TRBD1. Germline CDR1 LNHNV, CDR2 YYDKDF (reference sequence). The V segment lost 0 bases and the J segment 5 bases; nucleotides outside the gene matches: 7. This CDR3 has 15 residues.

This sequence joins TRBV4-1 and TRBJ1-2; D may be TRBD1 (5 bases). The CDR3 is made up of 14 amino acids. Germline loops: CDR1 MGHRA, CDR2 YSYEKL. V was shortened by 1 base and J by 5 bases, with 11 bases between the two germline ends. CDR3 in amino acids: CASSQGSGFYGYTF. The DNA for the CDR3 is TGCGCCAGCAGCCAAGGGTCAGGGTTTTATGGCTACACCTTC.

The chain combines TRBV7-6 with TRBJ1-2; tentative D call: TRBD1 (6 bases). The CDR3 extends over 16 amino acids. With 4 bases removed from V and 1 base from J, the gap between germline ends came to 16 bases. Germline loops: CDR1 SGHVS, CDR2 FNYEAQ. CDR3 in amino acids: CASSSRVGGGNYGYTF. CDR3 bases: TGTGCCAGCAGCTCACGCGTTGGAGGGGGTAACTATGGCTACACCTTC.

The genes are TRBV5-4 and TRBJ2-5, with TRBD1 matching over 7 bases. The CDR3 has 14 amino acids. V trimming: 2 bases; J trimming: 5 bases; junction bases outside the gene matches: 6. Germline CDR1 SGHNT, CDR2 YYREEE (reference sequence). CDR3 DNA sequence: TGTGCCAGCAGCTTCGACAGGGTACAGGAGACCCAGTACTTC. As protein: CASSFDRVQETQYF.

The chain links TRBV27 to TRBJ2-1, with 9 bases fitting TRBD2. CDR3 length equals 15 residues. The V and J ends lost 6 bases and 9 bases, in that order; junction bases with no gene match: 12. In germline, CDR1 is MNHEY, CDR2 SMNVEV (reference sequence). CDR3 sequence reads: CASSSTAGGSREQFF. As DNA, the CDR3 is TGTGCCAGCAGCTCAACGGCGGGGGGGTCCCGTGAGCAGTTCTTC.

CDR3 nucleotide sequence: TGTGCCAGCAGCCCTACAGTCCCGACGCAAGAGACCCAGTACTTC. Protein: CASSPTVPTQETQYF. The V gene is TRBV5-4, the J gene TRBJ2-5, with D unresolved. The CDR3 has 15 amino acids. With 4 bases removed from V and 2 bases from J, the gap between germline ends came to 15 bases. Germline-derived CDR1 and CDR2 are SGHNT and YYREEE (reference sequence).